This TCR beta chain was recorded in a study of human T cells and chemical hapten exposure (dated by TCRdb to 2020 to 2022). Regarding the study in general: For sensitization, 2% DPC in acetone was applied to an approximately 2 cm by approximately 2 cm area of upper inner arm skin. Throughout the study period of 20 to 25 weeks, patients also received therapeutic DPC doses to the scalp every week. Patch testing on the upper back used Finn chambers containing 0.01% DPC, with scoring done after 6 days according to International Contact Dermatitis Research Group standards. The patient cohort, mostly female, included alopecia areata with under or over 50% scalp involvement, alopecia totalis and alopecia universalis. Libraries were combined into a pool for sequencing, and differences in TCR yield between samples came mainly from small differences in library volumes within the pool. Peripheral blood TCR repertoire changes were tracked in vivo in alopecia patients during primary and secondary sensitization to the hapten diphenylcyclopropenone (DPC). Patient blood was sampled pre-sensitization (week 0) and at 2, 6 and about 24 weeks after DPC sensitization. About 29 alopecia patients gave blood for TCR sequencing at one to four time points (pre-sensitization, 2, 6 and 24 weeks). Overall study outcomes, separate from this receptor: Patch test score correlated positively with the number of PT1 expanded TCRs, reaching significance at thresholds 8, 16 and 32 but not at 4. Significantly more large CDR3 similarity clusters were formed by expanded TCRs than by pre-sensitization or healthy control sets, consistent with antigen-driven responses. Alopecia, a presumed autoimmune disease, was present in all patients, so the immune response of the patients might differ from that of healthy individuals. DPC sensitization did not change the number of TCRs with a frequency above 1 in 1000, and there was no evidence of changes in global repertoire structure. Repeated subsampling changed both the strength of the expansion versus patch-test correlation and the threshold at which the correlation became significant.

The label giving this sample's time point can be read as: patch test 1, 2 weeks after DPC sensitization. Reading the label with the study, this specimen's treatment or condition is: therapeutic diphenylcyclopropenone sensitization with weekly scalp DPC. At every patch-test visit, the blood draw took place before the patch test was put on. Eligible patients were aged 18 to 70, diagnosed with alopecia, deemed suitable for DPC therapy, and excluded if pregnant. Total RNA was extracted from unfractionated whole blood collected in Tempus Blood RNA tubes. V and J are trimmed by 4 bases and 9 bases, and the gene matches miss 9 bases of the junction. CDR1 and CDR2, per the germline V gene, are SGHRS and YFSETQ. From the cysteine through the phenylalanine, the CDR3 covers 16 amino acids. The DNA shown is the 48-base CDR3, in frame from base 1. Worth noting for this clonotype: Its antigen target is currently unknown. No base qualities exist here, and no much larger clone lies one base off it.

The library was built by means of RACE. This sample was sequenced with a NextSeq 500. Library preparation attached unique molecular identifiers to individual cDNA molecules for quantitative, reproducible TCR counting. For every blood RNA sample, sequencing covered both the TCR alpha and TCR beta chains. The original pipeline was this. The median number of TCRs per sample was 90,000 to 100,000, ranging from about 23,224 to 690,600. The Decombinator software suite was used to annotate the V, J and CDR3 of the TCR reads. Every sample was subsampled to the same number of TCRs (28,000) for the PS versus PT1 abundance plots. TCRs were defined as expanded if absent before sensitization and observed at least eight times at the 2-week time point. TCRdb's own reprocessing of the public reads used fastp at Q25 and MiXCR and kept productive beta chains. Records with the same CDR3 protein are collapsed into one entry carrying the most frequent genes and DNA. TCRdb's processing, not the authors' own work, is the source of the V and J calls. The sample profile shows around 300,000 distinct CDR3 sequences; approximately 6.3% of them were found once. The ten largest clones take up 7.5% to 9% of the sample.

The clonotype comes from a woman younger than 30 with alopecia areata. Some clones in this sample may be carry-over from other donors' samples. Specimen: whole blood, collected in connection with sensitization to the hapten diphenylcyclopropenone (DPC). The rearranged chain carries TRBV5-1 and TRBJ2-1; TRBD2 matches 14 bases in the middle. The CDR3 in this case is CASSPGTSGGTGEQFF. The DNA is TGCGCCAGCAGCCCCGGGACTAGCGGGGGTACTGGTGAGCAGTTCTTC.